This TCR beta chain was identified in a study of cytomegalovirus exposure and HLA in healthy donors. Whole-study findings and limits: The study labeled about 160 TCR beta chains cytomegalovirus-associated. High sensitivity and specificity were reportedly achieved when the classifier diagnosed cytomegalovirus status.

While the first cohort had several hundred subjects, the donors belonged to the separate validation cohort of 100 to 150 subjects. The CDR3 has 15 residues. Germline lookup yields CDR1 SGHRS and CDR2 YFSETQ. V dropped 0 bases and J dropped 0 bases, with 9 bases sitting between them. Method: immunoSEQ multiplex PCR; TCRdb's copy keeps in-frame clones and lacks some. The table has 90,000 to 120,000 clones, 70% to 90% seen once. This clone was seen just once. What it recognizes is unknown. The receptor's source is a young woman in good health and CMV-seronegative. The sequenced sample was PBMCs. The chain links TRBV5-1 to TRBJ1-2; D might be TRBD1 (5 bases). The CDR3 reads CASSLGGGANYGYTF. For the CDR3, the DNA is TGCGCCAGCAGCTTGGGGGGGGGAGCTAACTATGGCTACACCTTC.